These 27 T cell receptor beta chains were sequenced from one sample in a study of blood T cell repertoires in COVID-19. Assay: immunoSEQ multiplex PCR; the TCRdb copy retains only in-frame clones and omits some. There are more than 150,000 clones in the sample; roughly 89% occur only once, and 0.85% to 0.95% lies in the top ten. Sequencing used peripheral blood. The receptors originated from a woman between 18 and 30 years old who had recovered from COVID-19.

This clone has at least ten counts. The rearrangement uses TRBV4-3 and TRBJ2-2, with D perhaps TRBD1 (6 bases). Trimming took off 3 bases at V and 1 base at J, with 6 bases between the two ends. CDR3 length: 14 residues. CDR1 and CDR2 from the germline V gene are LGHNA and YSLEER. The chain's CDR3 is CASSHRGNTGELFF. CDR3 DNA sequence: TGCGCCAGCAGCCACAGGGGGAACACCGGGGAGCTGTTTTTT.

The rearrangement joins TRBV11-3 to TRBJ2-2; the match to TRBD2 covers 8 bases. V lost 5 bases, J lost 4 bases, and 0 bases stayed unmatched. The length of the CDR3 is 13 residues. The germline V gene has CDR1 SGHNT and CDR2 YENEEA. CDR3 sequence reads: CASSLAGTGELFF. The CDR3 DNA follows: TGTGCCAGCAGCCTAGCGGGCACCGGGGAGCTGTTTTTT.

V is TRBV13 and J is TRBJ2-1; 7 bases agree with TRBD2. Trimming removed 3 bases from V and 5 bases from J; junction bases left unmatched: 7. The CDR3 consists of 15 residues. Germline V gives CDR1 PRHDT, CDR2 FYEKMQ (reference sequence). The CDR3 here is CASSFLRGGDNEQFF. The CDR3 DNA sequence: TGTGCCAGCAGCTTTCTTAGGGGAGGGGACAATGAGCAGTTCTTC. The full variable domain, its missing parts supplied by reference TRBV13 and TRBJ2-1, is AAGVIQSPRHLIKEKRETATLKCYPIPRHDTVYWYQQGPGQDPQFLISFYEKMQSDKGSIPDRFSAQQFSDYHSELNMSSLELGDSALYFCASSFLRGGDNEQFFGPGTRLTVL.

The J gene is TRBJ2-5, the V gene TRBV5-6; possible D gene TRBD2, 5 bases. This CDR3 has 13 amino acids. Germline assignment: CDR1 SGHDT and CDR2 YYEEEE. V gave up 0 bases and J gave up 5 bases, with 8 bases separating them. The CDR3 loop is CASSLGGSETQYF. For the CDR3, the DNA is TGTGCCAGCAGCTTGGGAGGGTCTGAGACCCAGTACTTC.

V usage is TRBV10-1 and J usage is TRBJ2-7; no clear D gene. Between the trimmed V and J ends, which lost 6 bases and 2 bases, there was a span of 11 bases. Germline CDR1 WNHNN, CDR2 SYGVQD (reference sequence). The CDR3 sequence is 13 residues long. The CDR3 reads CASRGRWAYEQYF. CDR3 nucleotides: TGCGCCAGCAGGGGCCGGTGGGCCTACGAGCAGTACTTC.

The chain couples TRBV9 to TRBJ2-1; TRBD1 is a possible D gene (6 bases). Germline CDR1 is SGDLS and CDR2 is YYNGEE. The CDR3 covers 13 residues. V was cut by 4 bases and J by 10 bases, with 15 bases left in between. The CDR3 region has the DNA TGTGCCAGCAGCCCCCCGGACAGCAGAGAGCAGTTCTTC. This codes for CASSPPDSREQFF.

The rearrangement joins TRBV19 to TRBJ2-1, with TRBD2 as a possible D gene (6 bases). CDR3 length: 14 amino acids. V lost 4 bases and J lost 4, with 11 bases in between. Germline loops: CDR1 LNHDA, CDR2 SQIVND (reference sequence). This chain's CDR3 is CASSTNSGYNEQFF. In DNA form, the CDR3 reads TGTGCCAGTAGTACCAATAGCGGATACAATGAGCAGTTCTTC. The complete variable domain, with remaining parts taken from reference TRBV19 and TRBJ2-1, reads DGGITQSPKYLFRKEGQNVTLSCEQNLNHDAMYWYRQDPGQGLRLIYYSQIVNDFQKGDIAEGYSVSREKKESFPLTVTSAQKNPTAFYLCASSTNSGYNEQFFGPGTRLTVL.

The V gene is TRBV7-2, the J gene TRBJ2-3; 14 bases match TRBD2. This CDR3 contains 14 residues. V gave up 5 bases and J gave up 14 bases; unmatched junction bases: 9. In germline, CDR1 is SGHTA, CDR2 FQGNSA. The CDR3 DNA reads TGTGCCAGCAGCCTCACCGGGACTAGCGGGAGACCGTATTTT. This gives the protein CASSLTGTSGRPYF. The whole variable domain, filled in from reference TRBV7-2 and TRBJ2-3, reads GAGVSQSPSNKVTEKGKDVELRCDPISGHTALYWYRQSLGQGLEFLIYFQGNSAPDKSGLPSDRFSAERTGGSVSTLTIQRTQQEDSAVYLCASSLTGTSGRPYFGPGTRLTVL.

V gene TRBV5-3 combines with J gene TRBJ2-7; 12 nucleotides align to TRBD2. TRBV5-3 is an ORF; its function is uncertain. The CDR3 length is 15 residues. V was pared by 4 bases and J by 6 bases, with 8 bases of the junction left unmatched. Here the CDR3 reads CARSPTSGSLGEQYV. The DNA for the CDR3 is TGTGCCAGAAGCCCGACTAGCGGGAGCCTTGGCGAGCAGTACGTC.

This clone was observed a single time. The V and J genes are TRBV12-3 or TRBV12-4 and TRBJ1-2, with 7 bases matching TRBD1. With 6 bases clipped from V and 6 bases from J, the junction kept 7 bases outside the gene matches. This CDR3 region has 13 residues. The CDR3 is CASSQDRRDGYTF. The DNA for the CDR3 is TGTGCCAGCAGCCAGGACAGGAGGGATGGCTACACCTTC.

The V and J genes are TRBV18 and TRBJ2-1; TRBD2 is a possible D gene (6 bases). The CDR3 totals 14 residues. Deletions cut 1 base from V and 5 bases from J, with 9 bases between. Per the germline V gene, CDR1 is KGHSH and CDR2 is LQKENI. The CDR3 region has the DNA TGTGCCAGCTCACCACAGGGACTCGACAATGAGCAGTTCTTC. Protein: CASSPQGLDNEQFF.

The chain has TRBV30 and TRBJ2-7; possibly TRBD1 for D (6 bases). The germline V gene encodes CDR1 GTSNPN and CDR2 SVGIG (reference sequence). Trimming cost V 3 bases and J 6 bases, with 9 bases left between them. The CDR3 is 11 amino acids. The CDR3 bases are TGTGCCTGGAGGGCAGGGGCCGAGCAGTACGTC. Encoded protein: CAWRAGAEQYV.

The CDR3: CASSDPGQGINEQYF. The CDR3 DNA reads TGTGCCAGCAGCGACCCGGGACAGGGGATCAACGAGCAGTACTTC. This sequence joins TRBV9 and TRBJ2-7; the match to TRBD1 covers 10 bases. V lost 3 bases and J lost 5; bases outside the gene matches: 8. Germline CDR1 SGDLS, CDR2 YYNGEE. The CDR3 extends over 15 amino acids.

The CDR3 here is CASSYGQGPYEQYF. The CDR3, as DNA: TGTGCCAGCAGTTACGGACAGGGGCCGTACGAGCAGTACTTC. The gene calls are TRBV6-5 and TRBJ2-7, with 9 positions matching TRBD1. The CDR3 runs to 14 residues. V shed 2 bases, J shed 4 bases, and the junction held 3 bases outside the gene matches. CDR1 is MNHEY, CDR2 SVGAGI, per germline.

CDR3 sequence (DNA): TGTGCCAGCAGCTCTCCGGGACTAGCGGGGGGGACCTCCTACAATGAGCAGTTCTTC. It is translated as CASSSPGLAGGTSYNEQFF. This chain joins TRBV5-6 and TRBJ2-1; the match to TRBD2 covers 16 bases. The CDR3 loop spans 19 amino acids. The germline gives CDR1 SGHDT, CDR2 YYEEEE. V shed 3 bases, J shed 0 bases, and the junction held 6 bases outside the gene matches.

This chain uses TRBV23-1 with TRBJ1-1, with a tentative D call TRBD1 (5 bases). TRBV23-1 is classed as an ORF, of uncertain function. Trimming stripped 0 bases from V and 0 bases from J, with 23 bases between. The CDR3 has 20 amino acids. DNA of the CDR3: TGCGCCAGCAGTCAATCGGGGTTGGGCAGGGCCGTTAGGGTGAACACTGAAGCTTTCTTT. The encoded protein is CASSQSGLGRAVRVNTEAFF.

The J gene is TRBJ1-5, the V gene TRBV27; D perhaps matches TRBD1 (6 bases). V was cut by 5 bases and J by 2 bases, with 22 bases left in between. In germline, CDR1 is MNHEY, CDR2 SMNVEV (reference sequence). CDR3 size: 18 residues. This chain's CDR3 is CASSPFPAGDGGNQPQHF. The DNA for the CDR3 is TGTGCCAGCAGTCCCTTTCCCGCAGGGGATGGTGGCAATCAGCCCCAGCATTTT.

In this sample, this clone turned up a few times. This sequence joins TRBV7-9 and TRBJ1-1; D gene ambiguous. The germline CDR1 and CDR2 sequences are SEHNR and FQNEAQ (reference sequence). The ends were cut back, 3 bases at V and 4 bases at J, with 9 bases in the middle. The CDR3 runs 13 residues. CDR3 nucleotide sequence: TGTGCCAGCAGCTTTCCGGGGAGCACTGAAGCTTTCTTT. Translating gives CASSFPGSTEAFF.

This chain connects TRBV27 to TRBJ1-3; 9 bases match TRBD1. V shed 8 bases and J 3 bases; nucleotides not matched to a gene: 5. CDR1 is MNHEY, CDR2 SMNVEV, per germline (reference sequence). The CDR3 has 14 residues. CDR3 amino acids: CASQTGGSGNTIYF. CDR3 nucleotide sequence: TGTGCCAGCCAAACAGGGGGCAGTGGAAACACCATATATTTT.

This chain links TRBV12-3 or TRBV12-4 with TRBJ2-7; 13 nucleotides match TRBD2. The CDR3 spans 13 residues. J was trimmed by 7 bases and V by 6 bases; bases with no gene match: 3. In DNA, the CDR3 is TGTGCCAGCAGCCCGGGACTAGCGGGGGAGCAGTACGTC. Amino acid sequence: CASSPGLAGEQYV.

The rearrangement links TRBV6-6 to TRBJ1-5; TRBD1 aligns across 7 bases. There are 15 residues in the CDR3. V shed 7 bases, J shed 1 base, and the junction held 7 bases outside the gene matches. Germline loops: CDR1 MNHNY, CDR2 SVGAGI (reference sequence). The CDR3 sequence is CASNVGQKSNQPQHF. DNA for the CDR3: TGTGCCAGCAACGTGGGACAGAAGAGCAATCAGCCCCAGCATTTT.

This rearrangement joins TRBV2 to TRBJ2-1; 10 positions match TRBD2. J lost 8 bases, V lost 6 bases, and 16 bases had no gene match. Looked up from germline, CDR1 is SNHLY and CDR2 is FYNNEI. The CDR3 runs to 17 residues. This CDR3 is CASSPPRSGRAIDEQFF. In DNA, the CDR3 is TGTGCCAGCAGCCCGCCTAGGAGCGGGAGGGCAATCGATGAGCAGTTCTTC.

V usage is TRBV13 and J usage is TRBJ2-3; 8 nucleotides line up with TRBD2. Germline CDR1 and CDR2: PRHDT and FYEKMQ (reference sequence). The trim removed 4 bases at V and 2 bases at J, leaving 14 bases unmatched. This CDR3 contains 18 residues. As DNA, the CDR3 is TGTGCCAGCAGCTGGAACCTCCGCGCGGGAGGCTCCACAGATACGCAGTATTTT. Translated, it gives CASSWNLRAGGSTDTQYF.

This clone turned up a few times. The chain joins TRBV7-9 to TRBJ1-1, with TRBD1 matching over 12 bases. V was clipped by 4 bases and J by 4 bases; unmatched bases: 4. This CDR3 is built from 15 residues. Looked up from germline, CDR1 is SEHNR and CDR2 is FQNEAQ (reference sequence). For the CDR3, the DNA is TGTGCCAGCAGCTGGGACAGGGGGCGGTCCACTGAAGCTTTCTTT. It codes for CASSWDRGRSTEAFF.

This rearrangement joins TRBV3-1 (or the pseudogene TRBV3-2) to TRBJ2-7, with unresolved D. V lost 1 base to trimming and J lost 7 bases, with 20 bases between them. CDR1 is LGHDT and CDR2 is YNNKEL in the germline V gene (reference sequence). CDR3 size: 16 residues. CDR3 region: CASSQAIWAALDEQYF. The CDR3 nucleotides are TGTGCCAGCAGCCAAGCGATCTGGGCTGCCCTTGATGAGCAGTACTTC.

This clone has only one observation. J is TRBJ1-6 and V is TRBV5-6, with no clear D. With 2 bases removed from V and 10 bases from J, the gap between germline ends came to 7 bases. The CDR3 is 12 amino acids. Per germline, CDR1 SGHDT and CDR2 YYEEEE. CDR3 region: CASSFFRSPLHF. The CDR3 DNA follows: TGTGCCAGCAGCTTTTTCCGGTCACCCCTCCACTTT.

The genes are TRBV9 and TRBJ2-3; 7 bases fit TRBD2. CDR1 is SGDLS, CDR2 YYNGEE, per germline. There are 14 residues in the CDR3. V gave up 4 bases and J gave up 2 bases; unmatched junction bases: 4. Here the CDR3 DNA reads TGTGCCAGCAGCATCCGGGACTACACAGATACGCAGTATTTT. Amino acid sequence: CASSIRDYTDTQYF.